This is a list of T cell receptor beta chains from one sample in a study of neurological immune-mediated disorders. TCRdb passed the 5' RACE reads through MiXCR, listing each CDR3 protein once. The sample holds about 35,000 distinct CDR3 sequences; 3.8% are singletons and the top ten take under 2.5%. Sequenced: PBMCs. These receptor sequences come from a man between 25 and 39 years old with multiple sclerosis. Each CDR3 is given with its conserved first and last residue. For some rows the clone size is stated as once, few or many, or as a class when expanded; others skip it.

j_call clone_size v_call cdr3_aa
TRBJ2-7 many TRBV6-6 CASRISFGSSYEQYF
TRBJ2-3 many TRBV5-8 CASSLVAPDTQYF
TRBJ1-1 many TRBV7-2 CASSLIQGLSDTEAFF
TRBJ2-7 - TRBV19 CASSIGLTYEQYF
TRBJ1-2 many TRBV18 CASSLQAYGYTF
TRBJ1-1 many TRBV11-2 CASSLEIGTPLRVF
TRBJ1-5 few TRBV27 CASSWGGRAQPQHF
TRBJ1-5 few TRBV2 CASSDTGVDQPQHF
TRBJ2-2 few TRBV12-3/TRBV12-4 CASRAVGEWSGELFF
TRBJ1-2 few TRBV7-2 CASSPPGTGLGYTF
TRBJ1-1 many TRBV20-1 CSARDPGQGDTEAFF
TRBJ2-2 many TRBV11-3 CASSSRGGTGELFF
TRBJ2-7 - TRBV7-8 CASSLIWTAFPDSYEQYF
TRBJ1-2 many TRBV5-1 CASNYGVSGDGYTF
TRBJ1-1 many TRBV6-6 CASSYGDTEAFF
TRBJ2-3 many TRBV24-1 CATSDPRTGARTDTQYF
TRBJ2-7 many TRBV5-1 CASSLVLGSFYEQYF
TRBJ2-7 many TRBV6-5 CASAQGYEQYF
TRBJ2-1 many TRBV7-6 CASSFGFEQFF
TRBJ2-7 many TRBV6-1 CASSEGQFYEQYF
TRBJ2-7 many TRBV7-9 CASSSTDPYEQYF
TRBJ2-5 - TRBV5-6 CASSRNPGTSGGETQYF
TRBJ1-1 medium-sized TRBV7-6 CASSLAFGGQGETEAFF
TRBJ1-1 many TRBV10-3 CAICEFADTEAFF
TRBJ1-5 many TRBV27 CASSYGGNQPQHF
TRBJ2-2 few TRBV7-2 CASSLASPGELFF
TRBJ1-3 few TRBV10-3 CAISEQLVSGNTIYF
TRBJ2-6 many TRBV10-3 CASSGLAGGSGANVLTF
TRBJ2-4 many TRBV2 CASTLNAGANIQYF
TRBJ1-2 many TRBV14 CASSLGQGVGYTF
TRBJ2-5 many TRBV6-1 CASSEDVRETQYF
TRBJ1-6 few TRBV4-1 CASSRVSSYNSPLNF
TRBJ2-5 few TRBV6-6 CASSMTGQETQYF
TRBJ2-1 many TRBV7-8 CASSSPKQGLSGDNEQFF
TRBJ1-4 many TRBV20-1 CSAQTELNEKLFF
TRBJ2-5 many TRBV19 CASRKQGISETQYF
TRBJ1-5 - TRBV20-1 CSAEDRGPNQPQHF
TRBJ1-6 many TRBV6-4 CASSPGALSPLHF
TRBJ2-7 many TRBV6-6 CASSLGTGGPDEQYF
TRBJ1-1 many TRBV20-1 CSARGAGKISEAFF
TRBJ1-1 many TRBV5-6 CASSSGRVALNTEAFF
TRBJ1-5 many TRBV6-5 CASRTGDNRNQPQHF
TRBJ2-1 many TRBV5-1 CASSTKDSYNEQFF
TRBJ2-3 - TRBV14 CASSPHRGDTQYF
TRBJ1-1 - TRBV12-3/TRBV12-4 CASSLRGTRGTEAFF
TRBJ1-6 medium-sized TRBV5-1 CASSLDRLRSPLHF
TRBJ2-1 many TRBV6-4 CASSTDSDYNEQFF
TRBJ1-5 many TRBV5-6 CASSLRDRGQHF
TRBJ1-3 many TRBV20-1 CSARQAVSGNTIYF
TRBJ2-3 - TRBV20-1 CSATGPFPSGGTDTQYF
TRBJ2-2 many TRBV10-1 CASRRGNTGELFF